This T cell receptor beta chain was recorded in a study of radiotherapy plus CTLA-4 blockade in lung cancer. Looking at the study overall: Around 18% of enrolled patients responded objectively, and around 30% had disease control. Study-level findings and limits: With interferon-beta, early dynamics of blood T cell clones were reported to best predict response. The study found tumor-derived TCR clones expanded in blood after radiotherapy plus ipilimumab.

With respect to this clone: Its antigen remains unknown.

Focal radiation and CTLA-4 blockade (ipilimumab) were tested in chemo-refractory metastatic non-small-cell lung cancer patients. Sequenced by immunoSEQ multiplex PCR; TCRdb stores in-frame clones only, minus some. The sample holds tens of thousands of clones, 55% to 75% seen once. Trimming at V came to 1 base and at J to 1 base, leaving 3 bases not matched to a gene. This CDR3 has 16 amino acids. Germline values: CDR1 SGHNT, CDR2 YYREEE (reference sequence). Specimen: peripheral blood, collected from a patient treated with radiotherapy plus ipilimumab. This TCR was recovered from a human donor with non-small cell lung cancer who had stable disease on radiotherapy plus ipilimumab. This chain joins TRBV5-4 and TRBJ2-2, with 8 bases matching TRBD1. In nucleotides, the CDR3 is TGTGCCAGCAGCTTGCCCGGGACAGGGAACACCGGGGAGCTGTTTTTT. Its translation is CASSLPGTGNTGELFF.